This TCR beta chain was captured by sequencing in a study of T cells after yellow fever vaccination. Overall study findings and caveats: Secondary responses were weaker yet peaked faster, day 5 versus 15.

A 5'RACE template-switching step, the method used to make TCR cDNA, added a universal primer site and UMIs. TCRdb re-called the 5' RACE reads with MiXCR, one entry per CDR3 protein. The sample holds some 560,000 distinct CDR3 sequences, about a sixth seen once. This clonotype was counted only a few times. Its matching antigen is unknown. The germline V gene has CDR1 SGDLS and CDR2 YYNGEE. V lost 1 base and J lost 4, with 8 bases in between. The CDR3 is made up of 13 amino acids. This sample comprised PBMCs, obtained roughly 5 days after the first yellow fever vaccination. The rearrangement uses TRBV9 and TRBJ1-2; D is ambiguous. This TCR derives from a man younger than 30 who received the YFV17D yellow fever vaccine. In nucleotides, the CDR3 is TGTGCCAGCAGCGTACTAGATTCCTATGGCTACACCTTC. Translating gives CASSVLDSYGYTF.